These T cell receptor beta chains were read from a single sample in a study of blood T cell repertoires in COVID-19. The repertoire was sequenced with immunoSEQ multiplex PCR; TCRdb's copy has only in-frame clones and lacks some. The sample yields about 69,000 clones, about four fifths seen once. The sequenced sample consisted of peripheral blood. The receptors come from a human donor in a cohort sampled during active COVID-19. Each CDR3 is given with its conserved first and last residue. Fields, in order: clone size, J gene, V gene, CDR3 protein. Clone size, where shown, is once, few, many, or a class for clones that have expanded.

clone_size: -
j_call: TRBJ1-1
v_call: TRBV28
cdr3_aa: CASSAGTEDHF

clone_size: -
j_call: TRBJ1-1
v_call: TRBV7-9
cdr3_aa: CASSRHGTGDSEAFF

clone_size: -
j_call: TRBJ2-3
v_call: TRBV7-6
cdr3_aa: CASSLGGAGGPDTQYF

clone_size: -
j_call: TRBJ2-2
v_call: TRBV24-1
cdr3_aa: CATSPRGNTGELFF

clone_size: -
j_call: TRBJ2-2
v_call: TRBV27
cdr3_aa: CASRRQGGRTGELFF

clone_size: -
j_call: TRBJ1-2
v_call: TRBV7-2
cdr3_aa: CASSLPRGARRGYTF

clone_size: hyperexpanded
j_call: TRBJ2-1
v_call: TRBV27
cdr3_aa: CASRGDSAYNEQFF

clone_size: -
j_call: TRBJ1-2
v_call: TRBV19
cdr3_aa: CASSPAGAGYTF

clone_size: -
j_call: TRBJ2-2
v_call: TRBV5-1
cdr3_aa: CASSLESDTGELFF

clone_size: -
j_call: TRBJ1-2
v_call: TRBV18
cdr3_aa: CASSPGGAPSYGYTF

clone_size: -
j_call: TRBJ1-2
v_call: TRBV28
cdr3_aa: CASSPGQPNYGYTF

clone_size: -
j_call: TRBJ2-5
v_call: TRBV19
cdr3_aa: CASSGQQETQYF

clone_size: -
j_call: TRBJ2-1
v_call: TRBV27
cdr3_aa: CASSQPGVRNNEQFF

clone_size: -
j_call: TRBJ2-2
v_call: TRBV6-1
cdr3_aa: CASSEAAHRASGELFF

clone_size: -
j_call: TRBJ2-3
v_call: TRBV19
cdr3_aa: CASTQQGGADTQYF

clone_size: -
j_call: TRBJ2-7
v_call: TRBV5-6
cdr3_aa: CASSFQGTSYEQYF

clone_size: -
j_call: TRBJ1-1
v_call: TRBV28
cdr3_aa: CASSKYTEAFF

clone_size: once
j_call: TRBJ2-7
v_call: TRBV15
cdr3_aa: CATSREAGFYEQYF

clone_size: -
j_call: TRBJ1-2
v_call: TRBV12-3/TRBV12-4
cdr3_aa: CASSPRGMDGYTF

clone_size: -
j_call: TRBJ2-1
v_call: TRBV4-1
cdr3_aa: CATQGGQGFNEQFF

clone_size: few
j_call: TRBJ2-7
v_call: TRBV28
cdr3_aa: CASLETGGTEQYF

clone_size: -
j_call: TRBJ2-1
v_call: TRBV24-1
cdr3_aa: CATGGTGGYNEQFF

clone_size: -
j_call: TRBJ2-7
v_call: TRBV2
cdr3_aa: CASRNRDTGGYEQYF

clone_size: once
j_call: TRBJ2-1
v_call: TRBV19
cdr3_aa: CASSIPSAGRAYNEQFF

clone_size: few
j_call: TRBJ2-5
v_call: TRBV24-1
cdr3_aa: CATSDWGDRGLQETQYF

clone_size: few
j_call: TRBJ2-7
v_call: TRBV28
cdr3_aa: CASSFQLAELTYEQYF

clone_size: -
j_call: TRBJ2-5
v_call: TRBV20-1
cdr3_aa: CSASAEETQYF

clone_size: -
j_call: TRBJ2-5
v_call: TRBV28
cdr3_aa: CASSWTGRETQYF

clone_size: few
j_call: TRBJ1-1
v_call: TRBV7-8
cdr3_aa: CASSPGTAEAFF

clone_size: -
j_call: TRBJ1-1
v_call: TRBV28
cdr3_aa: CASSPFFPLGGNTEAFF

clone_size: -
j_call: TRBJ2-1
v_call: TRBV7-9
cdr3_aa: CASSLADRAGRYEQFF

clone_size: -
j_call: TRBJ2-2
v_call: TRBV29-1
cdr3_aa: CSVDLAGGTGELFF

clone_size: -
j_call: TRBJ2-1
v_call: TRBV19
cdr3_aa: CASTDQGGAYNEQFF

clone_size: -
j_call: TRBJ1-2
v_call: TRBV19
cdr3_aa: CASSSKIRDRGPITYYGYTF

clone_size: -
j_call: TRBJ1-6
v_call: TRBV28
cdr3_aa: CASTLLQDSPLHF

clone_size: few
j_call: TRBJ1-5
v_call: TRBV5-6
cdr3_aa: CASSRNVYSNQPQHF

clone_size: few
j_call: TRBJ2-1
v_call: TRBV4-2
cdr3_aa: CASSLTGRGDVNEQFF

clone_size: -
j_call: TRBJ2-2
v_call: TRBV28
cdr3_aa: CASRDIQPGGELFF

clone_size: few
j_call: TRBJ2-1
v_call: TRBV7-9
cdr3_aa: CASSSGTSVGNEQFF

clone_size: once
j_call: TRBJ1-4
v_call: TRBV7-2
cdr3_aa: CASSPNGGGNEKLFF

clone_size: once
j_call: TRBJ1-3
v_call: TRBV19
cdr3_aa: CASRRTRNTIYF

clone_size: -
j_call: TRBJ1-2
v_call: TRBV10-3
cdr3_aa: CAISQTGGRPYGYTF

clone_size: -
j_call: TRBJ2-7
v_call: TRBV28
cdr3_aa: CASSSQTGGLSYEQYF